This T cell receptor beta chain originates from a study of STAT3 mutations in large granular lymphocyte leukemia. The study's findings and limits: Some patients had dominant TCR clones larger than their STAT3 mutant burden. At least one immunodominant TCR beta clonotype appeared in every T-cell large granular lymphocyte leukemia patient. Samples missed the first appearance of the clone.

This clone was observed a few times. Its antigen is unidentified. CDR3 size: 13 residues. Deletions cut 5 bases from V and 0 bases from J, with 10 bases between. In germline, CDR1 is GTSNPN, CDR2 SVGIG (reference sequence). Sequenced by immunoSEQ multiplex PCR; TCRdb stores in-frame clones only, minus some. Of several thousand clones listed, roughly a third are singletons. The source material was peripheral blood mononuclear cells. The receptor was isolated from a woman aged 40 to 50 with T-cell large granular lymphocyte leukemia. Some clones in this sample may be carry-over from other donors' samples. The chain couples TRBV30 to TRBJ1-1; a possible D gene is TRBD1 (6 bases). The chain's CDR3 is CAWDRTLNTEAFF. In nucleotides, the CDR3 is TGTGCCTGGGACAGGACCTTGAACACTGAAGCTTTCTTT.